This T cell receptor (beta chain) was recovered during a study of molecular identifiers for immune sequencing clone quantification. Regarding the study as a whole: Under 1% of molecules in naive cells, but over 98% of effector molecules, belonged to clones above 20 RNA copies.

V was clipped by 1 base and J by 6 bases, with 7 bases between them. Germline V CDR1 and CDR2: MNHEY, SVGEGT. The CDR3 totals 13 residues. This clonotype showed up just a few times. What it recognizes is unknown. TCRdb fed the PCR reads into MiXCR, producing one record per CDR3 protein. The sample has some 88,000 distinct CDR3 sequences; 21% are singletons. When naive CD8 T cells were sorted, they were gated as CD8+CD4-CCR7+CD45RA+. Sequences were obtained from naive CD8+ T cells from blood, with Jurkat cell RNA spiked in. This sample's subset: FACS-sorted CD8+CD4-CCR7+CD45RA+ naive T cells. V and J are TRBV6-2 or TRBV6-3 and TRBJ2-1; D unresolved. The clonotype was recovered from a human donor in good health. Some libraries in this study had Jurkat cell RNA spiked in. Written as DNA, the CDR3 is TGTGCCAGCAGTTACTTGCGTCTCAATGAGCAGTTCTTC. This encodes CASSYLRLNEQFF.